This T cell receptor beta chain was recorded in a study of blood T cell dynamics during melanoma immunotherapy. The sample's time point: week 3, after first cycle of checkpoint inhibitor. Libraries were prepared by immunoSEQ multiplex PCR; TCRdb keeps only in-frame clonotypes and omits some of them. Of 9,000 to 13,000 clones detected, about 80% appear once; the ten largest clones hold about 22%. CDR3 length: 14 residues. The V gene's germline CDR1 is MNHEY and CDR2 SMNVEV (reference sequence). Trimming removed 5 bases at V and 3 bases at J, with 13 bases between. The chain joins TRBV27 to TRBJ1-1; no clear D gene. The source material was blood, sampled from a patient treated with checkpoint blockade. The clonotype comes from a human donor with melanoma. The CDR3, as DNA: TGTGCCAGCAGTCCGACGACCTCCCACACTGAAGCTTTCTTT. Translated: CASSPTTSHTEAFF.